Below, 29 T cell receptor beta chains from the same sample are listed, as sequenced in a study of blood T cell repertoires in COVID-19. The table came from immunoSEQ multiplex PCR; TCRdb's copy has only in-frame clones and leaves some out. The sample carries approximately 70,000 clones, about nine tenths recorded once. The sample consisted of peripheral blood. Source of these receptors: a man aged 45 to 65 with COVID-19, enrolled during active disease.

The CDR3 sequence: CASSLGPSGQGYGYTF. The CDR3 bases are TGTGCCAGCAGCTTAGGACCTTCGGGACAGGGCTATGGCTACACCTTC. The chain employs TRBV7-8 and TRBJ1-2; 9 nucleotides align to TRBD1. Germline trimming cut 1 base from V and 4 bases from J; bases unmatched to any gene: 7. Germline CDR1 reads SGHVS; CDR2 reads FQNEAQ. The CDR3 is 16 residues long.

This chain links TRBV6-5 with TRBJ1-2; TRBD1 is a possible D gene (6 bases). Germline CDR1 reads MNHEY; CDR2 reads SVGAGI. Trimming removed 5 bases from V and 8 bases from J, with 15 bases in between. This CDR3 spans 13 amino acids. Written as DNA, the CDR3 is TGTGCCAGCAGTACAGGGAATTATTTCGGCTACACCTTC. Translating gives CASSTGNYFGYTF.

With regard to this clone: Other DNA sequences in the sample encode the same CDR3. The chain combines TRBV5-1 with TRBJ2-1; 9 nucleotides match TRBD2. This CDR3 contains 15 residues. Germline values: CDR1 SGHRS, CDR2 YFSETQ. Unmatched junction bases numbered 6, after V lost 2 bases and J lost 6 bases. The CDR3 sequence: CASSFLAGVRNEQFF. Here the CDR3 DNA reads TGCGCCAGCAGCTTCTTAGCGGGAGTTCGCAATGAGCAGTTCTTC.

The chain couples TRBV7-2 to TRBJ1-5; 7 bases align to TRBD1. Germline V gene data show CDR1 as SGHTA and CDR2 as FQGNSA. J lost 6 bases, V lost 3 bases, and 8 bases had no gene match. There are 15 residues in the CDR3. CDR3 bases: TGTGCCAGCAGCTTGGTAGGGGGCAAAGGTCAGCCCCAGCATTTT. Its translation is CASSLVGGKGQPQHF.

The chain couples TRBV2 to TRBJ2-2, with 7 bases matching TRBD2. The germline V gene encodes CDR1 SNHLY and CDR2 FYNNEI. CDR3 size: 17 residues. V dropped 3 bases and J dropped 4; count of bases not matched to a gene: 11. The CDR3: CASSDGSSGDVTGELFF. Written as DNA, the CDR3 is TGTGCCAGCAGTGACGGGTCTAGCGGAGACGTCACCGGGGAGCTGTTTTTT.

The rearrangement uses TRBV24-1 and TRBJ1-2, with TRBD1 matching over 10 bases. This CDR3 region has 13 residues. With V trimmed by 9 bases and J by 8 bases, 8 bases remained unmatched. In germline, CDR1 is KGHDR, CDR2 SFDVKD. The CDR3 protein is CATQEGQGLGYTF. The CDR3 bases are TGTGCCACCCAAGAGGGACAGGGGTTAGGCTACACCTTC.

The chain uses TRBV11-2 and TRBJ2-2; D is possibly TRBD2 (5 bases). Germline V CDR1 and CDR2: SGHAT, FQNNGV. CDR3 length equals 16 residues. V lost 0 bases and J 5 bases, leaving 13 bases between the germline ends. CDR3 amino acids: CASSLDLGSITGELFF. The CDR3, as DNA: TGTGCCAGCAGCTTAGATCTGGGGAGTATTACCGGGGAGCTGTTTTTT.

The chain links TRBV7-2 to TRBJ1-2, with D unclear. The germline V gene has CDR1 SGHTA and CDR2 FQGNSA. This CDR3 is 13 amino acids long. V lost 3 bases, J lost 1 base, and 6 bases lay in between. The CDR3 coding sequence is TGTGCCAGCAGCTTTAACAGTAACTATGGCTACACCTTC. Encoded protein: CASSFNSNYGYTF.

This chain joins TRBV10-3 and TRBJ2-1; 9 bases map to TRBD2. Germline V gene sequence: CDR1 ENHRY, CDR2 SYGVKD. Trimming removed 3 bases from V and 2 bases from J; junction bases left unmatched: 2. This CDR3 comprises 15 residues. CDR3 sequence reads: CAISDLAGTYNEQFF. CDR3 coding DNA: TGTGCCATCAGTGACCTAGCGGGGACCTACAATGAGCAGTTCTTC.

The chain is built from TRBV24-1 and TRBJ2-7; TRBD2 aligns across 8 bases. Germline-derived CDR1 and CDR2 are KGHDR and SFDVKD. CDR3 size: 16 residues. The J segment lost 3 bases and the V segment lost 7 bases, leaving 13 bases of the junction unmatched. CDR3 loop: CATRGRRAGAGYEQYF. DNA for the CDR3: TGTGCCACCAGGGGGCGAAGAGCGGGAGCTGGCTACGAGCAGTACTTC.

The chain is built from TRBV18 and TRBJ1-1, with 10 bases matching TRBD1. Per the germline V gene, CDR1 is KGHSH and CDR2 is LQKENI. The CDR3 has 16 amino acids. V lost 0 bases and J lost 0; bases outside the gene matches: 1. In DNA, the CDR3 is TGTGCCAGCTCACCACCCGGGACAGGGGTGAACACTGAAGCTTTCTTT. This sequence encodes CASSPPGTGVNTEAFF.

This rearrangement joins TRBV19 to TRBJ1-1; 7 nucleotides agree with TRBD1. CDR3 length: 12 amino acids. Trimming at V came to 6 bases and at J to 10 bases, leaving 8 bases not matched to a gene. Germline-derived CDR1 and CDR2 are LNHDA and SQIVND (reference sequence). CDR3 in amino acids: CASRSRPGGAFF. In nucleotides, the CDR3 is TGTGCCAGTAGGTCCCGACCAGGGGGAGCTTTCTTT.

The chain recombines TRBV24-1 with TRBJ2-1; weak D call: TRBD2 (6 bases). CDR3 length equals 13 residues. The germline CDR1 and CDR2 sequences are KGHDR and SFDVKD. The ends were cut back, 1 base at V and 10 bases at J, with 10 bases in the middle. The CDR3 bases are TGTGCCACCAGTGATTTAGGGCGGGGAGAGCAGTTCTTC. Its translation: CATSDLGRGEQFF.

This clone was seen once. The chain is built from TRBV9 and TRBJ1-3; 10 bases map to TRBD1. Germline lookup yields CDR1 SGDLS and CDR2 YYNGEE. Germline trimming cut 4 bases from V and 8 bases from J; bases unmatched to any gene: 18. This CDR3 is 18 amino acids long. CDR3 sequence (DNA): TGTGCCAGCAGCCTACGGGACAGGGGATTAAATTTTTTAGACACCATATATTTT. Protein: CASSLRDRGLNFLDTIYF.

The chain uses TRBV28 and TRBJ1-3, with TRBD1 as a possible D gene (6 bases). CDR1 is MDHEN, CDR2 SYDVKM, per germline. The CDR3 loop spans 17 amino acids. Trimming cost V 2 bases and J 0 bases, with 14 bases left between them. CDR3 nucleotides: TGTGCCAGCAGTTTACTTCTCGGACAGCTCTCTGGAAACACCATATATTTT. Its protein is CASSLLLGQLSGNTIYF.

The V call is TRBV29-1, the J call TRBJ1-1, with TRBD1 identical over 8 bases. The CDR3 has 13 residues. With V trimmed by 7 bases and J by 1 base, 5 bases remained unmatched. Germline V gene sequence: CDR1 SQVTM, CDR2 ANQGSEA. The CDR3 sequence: CSAGQGPNTEAFF. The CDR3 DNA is TGCAGCGCTGGACAGGGTCCGAACACTGAAGCTTTCTTT.

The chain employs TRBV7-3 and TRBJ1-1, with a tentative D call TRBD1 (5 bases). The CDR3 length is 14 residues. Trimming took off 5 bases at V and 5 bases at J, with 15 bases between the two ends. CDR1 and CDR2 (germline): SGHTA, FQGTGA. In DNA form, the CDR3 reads TGTGCCAGCAGCGCCTACCCCGGGGGAACTGAAGCTTTCTTT. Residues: CASSAYPGGTEAFF.

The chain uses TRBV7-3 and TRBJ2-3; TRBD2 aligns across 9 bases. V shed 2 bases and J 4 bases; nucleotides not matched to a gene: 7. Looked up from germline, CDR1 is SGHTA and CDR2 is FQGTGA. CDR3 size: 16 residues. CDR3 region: CASSLQGGLAADTQYF. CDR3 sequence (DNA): TGTGCCAGCAGCTTACAAGGGGGACTAGCCGCAGATACGCAGTATTTT.

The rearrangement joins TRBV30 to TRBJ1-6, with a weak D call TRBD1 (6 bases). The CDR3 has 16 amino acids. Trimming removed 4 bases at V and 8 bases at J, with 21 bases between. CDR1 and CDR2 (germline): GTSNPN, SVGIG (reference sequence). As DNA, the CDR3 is TGTGCCTGGACCCCGGGACGCAGGGGAGGGTATTCACCCCTCCACTTT. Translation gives CAWTPGRRGGYSPLHF.

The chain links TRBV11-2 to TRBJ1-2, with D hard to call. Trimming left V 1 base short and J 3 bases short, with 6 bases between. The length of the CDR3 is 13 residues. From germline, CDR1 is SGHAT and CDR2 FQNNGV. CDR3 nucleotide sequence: TGTGCCAGCAGCTTAGGGACTGACTATGGCTACACCTTC. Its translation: CASSLGTDYGYTF.

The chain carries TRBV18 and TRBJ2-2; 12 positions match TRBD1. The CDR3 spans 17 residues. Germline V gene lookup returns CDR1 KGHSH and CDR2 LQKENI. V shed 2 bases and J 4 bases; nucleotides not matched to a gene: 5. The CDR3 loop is CASSPSGQGAPTGELFF. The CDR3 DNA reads TGTGCCAGCTCACCATCGGGACAGGGGGCGCCCACCGGGGAGCTGTTTTTT.

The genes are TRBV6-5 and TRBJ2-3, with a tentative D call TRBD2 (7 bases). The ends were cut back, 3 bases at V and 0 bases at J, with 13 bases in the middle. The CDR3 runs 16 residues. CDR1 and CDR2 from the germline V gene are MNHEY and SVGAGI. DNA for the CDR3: TGTGCCAGCAGTTATAGGGGGGGACCGAGCACAGATACGCAGTATTTT. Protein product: CASSYRGGPSTDTQYF.

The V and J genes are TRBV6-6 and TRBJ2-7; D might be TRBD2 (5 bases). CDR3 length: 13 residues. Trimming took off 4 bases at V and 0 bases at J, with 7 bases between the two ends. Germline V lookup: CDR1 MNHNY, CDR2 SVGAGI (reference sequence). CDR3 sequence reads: CASSWRFSYEQYF. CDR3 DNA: TGTGCCAGCAGTTGGAGGTTCTCCTACGAGCAGTACTTC.

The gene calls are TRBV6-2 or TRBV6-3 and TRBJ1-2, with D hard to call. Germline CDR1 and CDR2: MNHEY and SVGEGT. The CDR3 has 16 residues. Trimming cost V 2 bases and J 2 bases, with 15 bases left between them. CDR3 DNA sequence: TGTGCCAGCAGTTACGATGGTCATCTACTAAACTATGGCTACACCTTC. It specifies CASSYDGHLLNYGYTF.

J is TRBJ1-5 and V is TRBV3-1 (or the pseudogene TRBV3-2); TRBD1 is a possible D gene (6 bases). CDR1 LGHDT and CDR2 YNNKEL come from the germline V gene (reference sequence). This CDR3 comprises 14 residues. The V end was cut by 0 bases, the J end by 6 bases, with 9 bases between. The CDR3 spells CASSQEAGAQPQHF. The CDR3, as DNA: TGTGCCAGCAGCCAAGAAGCGGGGGCTCAGCCCCAGCATTTT.

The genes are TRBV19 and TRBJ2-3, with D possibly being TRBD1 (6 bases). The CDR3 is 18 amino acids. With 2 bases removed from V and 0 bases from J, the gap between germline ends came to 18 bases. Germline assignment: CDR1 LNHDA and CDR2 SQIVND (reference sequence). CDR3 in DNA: TGTGCCAGTAGTATATCCCACCACGAACAGGGCAGCACAGATACGCAGTATTTT. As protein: CASSISHHEQGSTDTQYF.

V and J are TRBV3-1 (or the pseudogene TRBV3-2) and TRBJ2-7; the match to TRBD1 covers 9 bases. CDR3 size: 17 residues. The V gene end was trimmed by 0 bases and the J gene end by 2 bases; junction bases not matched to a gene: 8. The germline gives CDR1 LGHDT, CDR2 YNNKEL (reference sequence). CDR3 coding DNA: TGTGCCAGCAGCCAAGATACCGGACAGGGGTCCCCCTACGAGCAGTACTTC. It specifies CASSQDTGQGSPYEQYF.

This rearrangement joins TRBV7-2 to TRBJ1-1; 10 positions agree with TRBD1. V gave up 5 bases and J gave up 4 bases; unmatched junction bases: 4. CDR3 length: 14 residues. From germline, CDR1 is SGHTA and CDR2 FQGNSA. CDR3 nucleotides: TGTGCCAGCAGCCGGGACAGGGGAGGCACTGAAGCTTTCTTT. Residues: CASSRDRGGTEAFF.

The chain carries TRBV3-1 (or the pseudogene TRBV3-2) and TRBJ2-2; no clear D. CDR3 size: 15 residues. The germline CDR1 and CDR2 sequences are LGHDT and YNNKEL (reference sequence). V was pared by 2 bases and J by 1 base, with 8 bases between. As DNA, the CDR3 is TGTGCCAGCAGCCAAAACTCTCTGAACACCGGGGAGCTGTTTTTT. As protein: CASSQNSLNTGELFF.